These T cell receptor beta chains were read from a single sample in a study of OX40 agonist ivuxolimab in advanced cancers. The assay was immunoSEQ multiplex PCR, and TCRdb's table has in-frame clones only and misses some. The sample gives around 72,000 clones, over 75% of which show up once; more than 4% is in the top ten. The source material was CD4+ or CD8+ T cells sorted from blood, sampled in a trial of the OX40 agonist ivuxolimab. Receptor source: an adult with an advanced solid tumor such as melanoma, head and neck, liver or kidney cancer. Each CDR3 is given with its conserved first and last residue. Each record gives: D gene, J gene, V gene, clone size, CDR3 protein, CDR3 DNA. The D gene is left open where the match is weak. Some rows mark clone size as missing; the rest say once, few, many or name a class of expanded clone.

d_call: -; j_call: TRBJ1-2; v_call: TRBV7-9; clone_size: -; cdr3_aa: CASSLAGEYGGYTF; cdr3_nt: TGTGCCAGCAGCTTAGCAGGGGAGTATGGTGGCTACACCTTC
d_call: -; j_call: TRBJ2-2; v_call: TRBV7-9; clone_size: -; cdr3_aa: CASSLKLGPNTGELFF; cdr3_nt: TGTGCCAGCAGCTTAAAACTGGGGCCGAACACCGGGGAGCTGTTTTTT
d_call: -; j_call: TRBJ2-3; v_call: TRBV11-2; clone_size: -; cdr3_aa: CASSFTGTTSASLQYF; cdr3_nt: TGTGCCAGCAGTTTTACAGGGACAACCTCTGCTTCCCTGCAGTATTTT
d_call: TRBD2; j_call: TRBJ2-5; v_call: TRBV4-2; clone_size: many; cdr3_aa: CASSQAGGDQETQYF; cdr3_nt: TGTGCCAGCAGCCAAGCGGGAGGGGACCAAGAGACCCAGTACTTC
d_call: TRBD1; j_call: TRBJ2-5; v_call: TRBV5-1; clone_size: -; cdr3_aa: CASSTRDSQETQYF; cdr3_nt: TGCGCCAGCAGCACCCGGGACAGCCAAGAGACCCAGTACTTC
d_call: TRBD1; j_call: TRBJ1-2; v_call: TRBV9; clone_size: -; cdr3_aa: CASSATGTGGFYGYTF; cdr3_nt: TGTGCCAGCAGCGCGACGGGGACAGGGGGGTTCTATGGCTACACCTTC
d_call: TRBD2; j_call: TRBJ2-7; v_call: TRBV6-1; clone_size: -; cdr3_aa: CASRTSGGATYEQYF; cdr3_nt: TGTGCCAGCAGAACTAGCGGGGGGGCAACCTACGAGCAGTACTTC
d_call: TRBD2; j_call: TRBJ2-7; v_call: TRBV6-5; clone_size: -; cdr3_aa: CASSLAGPAYEQYF; cdr3_nt: TGTGCCAGCAGTCTAGCGGGCCCGGCCTACGAGCAGTACTTC
d_call: -; j_call: TRBJ1-2; v_call: TRBV27; clone_size: -; cdr3_aa: CASSEKGRFGYTF; cdr3_nt: TGTGCCAGCAGTGAGAAGGGCAGATTTGGCTACACCTTC
d_call: TRBD2; j_call: TRBJ2-1; v_call: TRBV29-1; clone_size: -; cdr3_aa: CSVPRGSGGLSSYNEQFF; cdr3_nt: TGCAGCGTCCCCCGGGGGTCGGGAGGCCTGAGCTCCTACAATGAGCAGTTCTTC
d_call: -; j_call: TRBJ2-3; v_call: TRBV7-2; clone_size: -; cdr3_aa: CASSPDRTDTQYF; cdr3_nt: TGTGCCAGCAGCCCGGACAGAACAGATACGCAGTATTTT
d_call: -; j_call: TRBJ2-4; v_call: TRBV5-1; clone_size: once; cdr3_aa: CASSLEEVAGAVAKNIQYF; cdr3_nt: TGCGCCAGCAGCTTGGAAGAGGTGGCAGGGGCCGTGGCCAAAAACATTCAGTACTTC
d_call: -; j_call: TRBJ1-4; v_call: TRBV27; clone_size: -; cdr3_aa: CASTQVGSFQKLFF; cdr3_nt: TGTGCCAGTACACAAGTCGGCTCCTTCCAAAAACTGTTTTTT
d_call: TRBD2; j_call: TRBJ2-3; v_call: TRBV11-2; clone_size: -; cdr3_aa: CASSLQRGGGGTQYF; cdr3_nt: TGTGCCAGCAGCTTACAGCGGGGGGGCGGAGGTACGCAGTATTTT
d_call: -; j_call: TRBJ2-1; v_call: TRBV7-9; clone_size: once; cdr3_aa: CASSRPYNEQFF; cdr3_nt: TGTGCCAGCAGCCGACCGTACAATGAGCAGTTCTTC
d_call: -; j_call: TRBJ2-4; v_call: TRBV5-1; clone_size: -; cdr3_aa: CASTENSGSRDIQYF; cdr3_nt: TGCGCCAGCACAGAAAACAGCGGCAGTCGGGACATTCAGTACTTC
d_call: TRBD2; j_call: TRBJ2-5; v_call: TRBV18; clone_size: -; cdr3_aa: CASSPPGGETQYF; cdr3_nt: TGTGCCAGCTCACCACCGGGAGGGGAGACCCAGTACTTC
d_call: -; j_call: TRBJ1-1; v_call: TRBV7-2; clone_size: -; cdr3_aa: CASSSQEGTEAFF; cdr3_nt: TGTGCCAGCAGCTCCCAGGAGGGGACTGAAGCTTTCTTT
d_call: -; j_call: TRBJ2-1; v_call: TRBV30; clone_size: -; cdr3_aa: CAWSSTSGHSYNEQFF; cdr3_nt: TGTGCCTGGAGTTCCACGTCAGGGCACTCCTACAATGAGCAGTTCTTC
d_call: -; j_call: TRBJ2-5; v_call: TRBV6-1; clone_size: -; cdr3_aa: CASSEPGTAQETQYF; cdr3_nt: TGTGCCAGCAGTGAACCGGGGACCGCTCAAGAGACCCAGTACTTC
d_call: TRBD2; j_call: TRBJ2-3; v_call: TRBV5-1; clone_size: -; cdr3_aa: CASSLVRGDSTDTQYF; cdr3_nt: TGCGCCAGCAGCTTGGTGCGGGGGGACTCCACAGATACGCAGTATTTT
d_call: TRBD1; j_call: TRBJ2-1; v_call: TRBV5-1; clone_size: once; cdr3_aa: CASSLGTGYNEQFF; cdr3_nt: TGCGCCAGCAGCTTGGGGACAGGCTACAATGAGCAGTTCTTC
d_call: TRBD1; j_call: TRBJ2-5; v_call: TRBV11-3; clone_size: -; cdr3_aa: CASSSAGTEETQYF; cdr3_nt: TGTGCCAGCAGCTCGGCCGGGACAGAAGAGACCCAGTACTTC
d_call: -; j_call: TRBJ1-5; v_call: TRBV19; clone_size: -; cdr3_aa: CASSIGKGLLVQPQHF; cdr3_nt: TGTGCCAGTAGTATAGGAAAGGGTTTATTGGTTCAGCCCCAGCATTTT
d_call: -; j_call: TRBJ1-6; v_call: TRBV5-1; clone_size: -; cdr3_aa: CASSLGGAALSSYNSPLHF; cdr3_nt: TGCGCCAGCAGCTTGGGAGGGGCAGCCTTGAGCTCCTATAATTCACCCCTCCACTTT
d_call: -; j_call: TRBJ2-1; v_call: TRBV30; clone_size: -; cdr3_aa: CAWSVGLANEQFF; cdr3_nt: TGTGCCTGGAGTGTTGGGTTGGCTAATGAGCAGTTCTTC
d_call: -; j_call: TRBJ2-5; v_call: TRBV9; clone_size: -; cdr3_aa: CASSPAVGGFGETQYF; cdr3_nt: TGTGCCAGCAGCCCTGCAGTTGGGGGGTTCGGGGAGACCCAGTACTTC
d_call: TRBD2; j_call: TRBJ2-1; v_call: TRBV10-3; clone_size: -; cdr3_aa: CAISLKPSGDNNEQFF; cdr3_nt: TGTGCCATCAGCTTGAAACCTAGCGGGGACAACAATGAGCAGTTCTTC
d_call: -; j_call: TRBJ2-7; v_call: TRBV5-1; clone_size: once; cdr3_aa: CASSEQVSAYEQYF; cdr3_nt: TGCGCCAGCAGCGAACAGGTTTCGGCCTACGAGCAGTACTTC
d_call: -; j_call: TRBJ1-2; v_call: TRBV7-3; clone_size: -; cdr3_aa: CASSYTEYNYGYTF; cdr3_nt: TGTGCCAGCAGTTACACGGAATATAACTATGGCTACACCTTC
d_call: -; j_call: TRBJ2-5; v_call: TRBV19; clone_size: -; cdr3_aa: CASSTNRGKETQYF; cdr3_nt: TGTGCCAGTAGTACAAACCGCGGGAAAGAGACCCAGTACTTC
d_call: TRBD2; j_call: TRBJ2-1; v_call: TRBV19; clone_size: -; cdr3_aa: CASAAGLAGGPSRFNEQFF; cdr3_nt: TGTGCCAGTGCCGCGGGACTAGCGGGAGGGCCTAGTCGGTTTAATGAGCAGTTCTTC
d_call: -; j_call: TRBJ1-1; v_call: TRBV5-1; clone_size: -; cdr3_aa: CASTRTGSGTEAFF; cdr3_nt: TGCGCCAGCACAAGAACAGGGTCGGGCACTGAAGCTTTCTTT
d_call: -; j_call: TRBJ2-5; v_call: TRBV21-1; clone_size: -; cdr3_aa: CASSKGGLRPVQETQYF; cdr3_nt: TGTGCCAGCAGCAAAGGGGGGTTGCGGCCTGTCCAAGAGACCCAGTACTTC
d_call: TRBD2; j_call: TRBJ2-5; v_call: TRBV5-1; clone_size: few; cdr3_aa: CASSRLAVQETQYF; cdr3_nt: TGCGCCAGCAGCCGACTAGCGGTACAAGAGACCCAGTACTTC
d_call: -; j_call: TRBJ2-7; v_call: TRBV7-9; clone_size: -; cdr3_aa: CASSHPRGSSYEQYF; cdr3_nt: TGTGCCAGCAGTCATCCACGGGGGTCCTCCTACGAGCAGTACTTC
d_call: TRBD2; j_call: TRBJ2-5; v_call: TRBV9; clone_size: -; cdr3_aa: CASSGGLGLGETQYF; cdr3_nt: TGTGCCAGCAGCGGGGGACTAGGGCTGGGGGAGACCCAGTACTTC
d_call: TRBD2; j_call: TRBJ2-7; v_call: TRBV5-1; clone_size: -; cdr3_aa: CASSPRWEGRFYEQYF; cdr3_nt: TGCGCCAGCAGCCCCCGGTGGGAGGGAAGGTTCTACGAGCAGTACTTC
d_call: TRBD1; j_call: TRBJ2-7; v_call: TRBV6-1; clone_size: -; cdr3_aa: CASSERDRWPYF; cdr3_nt: TGTGCCAGCAGTGAGAGGGACAGGTGGCCGTACTTC
d_call: -; j_call: TRBJ1-5; v_call: TRBV19; clone_size: -; cdr3_aa: CASGPESAQPQHF; cdr3_nt: TGTGCCAGTGGCCCGGAATCCGCTCAGCCCCAGCATTTT
d_call: -; j_call: TRBJ1-1; v_call: TRBV10-3; clone_size: -; cdr3_aa: CAISIDSNTEAFF; cdr3_nt: TGTGCCATCAGTATCGACAGCAACACTGAAGCTTTCTTT
d_call: -; j_call: TRBJ2-1; v_call: TRBV7-6; clone_size: -; cdr3_aa: CASSLEGHGYNEQFF; cdr3_nt: TGTGCCAGCAGCTTAGAGGGACACGGATACAATGAGCAGTTCTTC
d_call: TRBD1; j_call: TRBJ2-7; v_call: TRBV15; clone_size: -; cdr3_aa: CATSSGQGYEQYF; cdr3_nt: TGTGCCACCAGCAGCGGACAGGGCTACGAGCAGTACTTC
d_call: -; j_call: TRBJ2-7; v_call: TRBV6-6; clone_size: -; cdr3_aa: CASSYGQTYEQYF; cdr3_nt: TGTGCCAGCAGTTACGGGCAGACCTACGAGCAGTACTTC
d_call: -; j_call: TRBJ1-1; v_call: TRBV5-6; clone_size: -; cdr3_aa: CASSLFPESTEAFF; cdr3_nt: TGTGCCAGCAGCTTGTTTCCCGAGAGCACTGAAGCTTTCTTT